Listed here are 26 T cell receptor beta chains from one sample, sequenced in a study of cytomegalovirus exposure and HLA in healthy donors. The PCR was carried out with 60 Vbeta primers and 13 Jbeta primers. Here immunoSEQ multiplex PCR was the method, and the copy in TCRdb shows in-frame clones only, minus some. The sample holds 200,000 to 250,000 clones; roughly 89% are singletons and the top ten take less than 1.2%. The source material was PBMCs. Every receptor here comes from a woman under 30 in good health and CMV-seronegative.

This chain connects TRBV11-2 to TRBJ2-7; no clear D gene. This CDR3 region has 11 residues. Germline V gives CDR1 SGHAT, CDR2 FQNNGV. Trimming took off 5 bases at V and 3 bases at J, with 5 bases between the two ends. CDR3 loop: CASSLIYEQYF. The CDR3 coding sequence is TGTGCCAGCAGCCTAATCTACGAGCAGTACTTC. Supplemented by reference TRBV11-2 and TRBJ2-7, the full variable domain reads EAGVAQSPRYKIIEKRQSVAFWCNPISGHATLYWYQQILGQGPKLLIQFQNNGVVDDSQLPKDRFSAERLKGVDSTLKIQPAKLEDSAVYLCASSLIYEQYFGPGTRLTVT.

This clone showed up just a few times. V is TRBV5-4 and J is TRBJ2-1; 12 nucleotides match TRBD2. Germline V gives CDR1 SGHNT, CDR2 YYREEE (reference sequence). The CDR3 is 15 residues long. With 4 bases clipped from V and 6 bases from J, the junction kept 5 bases outside the gene matches. CDR3 sequence reads: CASSPQTSGSNEQFF. Here the CDR3 DNA reads TGTGCCAGCAGCCCCCAGACTAGCGGGAGCAATGAGCAGTTCTTC.

This sequence joins TRBV5-1 and TRBJ1-4; D is possibly TRBD1 (5 bases). The V gene lost 0 bases and the J gene lost 7 bases, with 10 bases spanning the gap. Germline CDR1 and CDR2: SGHRS and YFSETQ. The CDR3 contains 14 residues. CDR3 nucleotide sequence: TGCGCCAGCAGCTTGGGGGGCGCATCTGAAAAACTGTTTTTT. Its protein product is CASSLGGASEKLFF.

The chain uses TRBV29-1 and TRBJ1-1; D remains unclear. Germline assignment: CDR1 SQVTM and CDR2 ANQGSEA. This CDR3 comprises 13 residues. V lost 4 bases and J 0 bases, leaving 9 bases between the germline ends. As DNA, the CDR3 is TGCAGCGTTGTTCCGGGAATGAACACTGAAGCTTTCTTT. Encoded protein: CSVVPGMNTEAFF.

CDR3 sequence (DNA): TGTGCCATCAGTGAGTCTAGCGGAATTATGTACGAGCAGTACTTC. Its translation is CAISESSGIMYEQYF. J is TRBJ2-7 and V is TRBV10-3; tentatively, D is TRBD2 (6 bases). V shed 0 bases and J shed 4 bases, with 13 bases lying between them. This CDR3 comprises 15 residues. Germline loops: CDR1 ENHRY, CDR2 SYGVKD.

This clone was observed a single time. The rearrangement uses TRBV5-4 and TRBJ2-7; 7 bases line up with TRBD1. Looked up from germline, CDR1 is SGHNT and CDR2 is YYREEE (reference sequence). With 9 bases clipped from V and 5 bases from J, the junction kept 5 bases outside the gene matches. This CDR3 has 11 amino acids. CDR3 sequence reads: CATTGRNEQYF. The CDR3 DNA reads as TGTGCCACGACAGGGCGGAACGAGCAGTACTTC.

The chain recombines TRBV11-2 with TRBJ1-5, with a tentative D call TRBD1 (5 bases). CDR1 is SGHAT, CDR2 FQNNGV, per germline. With 5 bases removed from V and 2 bases from J, the gap between germline ends came to 10 bases. There are 14 residues in the CDR3. The CDR3 bases are TGTGCCAGCAGCGCTAGGGGTGGCAATCAGCCCCAGCATTTT. It encodes CASSARGGNQPQHF.

The chain has TRBV5-4 and TRBJ2-7; 7 nucleotides agree with TRBD1. Trimming removed 2 bases from V and 3 bases from J; junction bases left unmatched: 8. The CDR3 is 15 residues long. Per germline, CDR1 SGHNT and CDR2 YYREEE (reference sequence). The CDR3 loop reads CASSFDPGQNYEQYF. In nucleotides, the CDR3 is TGTGCCAGCAGCTTTGATCCGGGACAGAACTACGAGCAGTACTTC.

V and J are TRBV5-1 and TRBJ2-1; 9 bases are shared with TRBD2. This CDR3 contains 14 residues. V dropped 10 bases and J dropped 0; count of bases not matched to a gene: 5. Germline V gene sequence: CDR1 SGHRS, CDR2 YFSETQ. This chain's CDR3 is CASNSGSSYNEQFF. The CDR3 DNA follows: TGCGCCTCAAATAGCGGGAGCTCCTACAATGAGCAGTTCTTC.

The chain employs TRBV6-6 and TRBJ1-1; tentative D call: TRBD1 (6 bases). The CDR3 extends over 14 amino acids. The germline V and J ends were trimmed by 1 base and 4 bases, with 10 bases remaining between them. The germline gives CDR1 MNHNY, CDR2 SVGAGI (reference sequence). The CDR3, as DNA: TGTGCCAGCAGTTACTTTCAGGGGTCCACTGAAGCTTTCTTT. This sequence encodes CASSYFQGSTEAFF.

In its sample, this clone was seen a few times. The V call is TRBV10-1, the J call TRBJ2-2; 9 nucleotides align to TRBD1. Trimming took 10 bases from V and 4 from J; bases not matched to a gene: 10. Germline CDR1 reads WNHNN; CDR2 reads SYGVQD (reference sequence). The CDR3 has 15 residues. The CDR3 spells CAIGDRAFVTGELFF. The CDR3 region has the DNA TGCGCCATTGGGGACAGGGCCTTTGTCACCGGGGAGCTGTTTTTT.

V usage is TRBV6-5 and J usage is TRBJ1-1; no definite D call. The CDR3 consists of 13 residues. V lost 6 bases and J lost 2, with 10 bases in between. Germline V gene sequence: CDR1 MNHEY, CDR2 SVGAGI. DNA of the CDR3: TGTGCCAGCAGCTTAACTACAAACACTGAAGCTTTCTTT. Protein sequence: CASSLTTNTEAFF.

The rearrangement joins TRBV19 to TRBJ1-3; TRBD1 matches 7 bases. This CDR3 contains 15 residues. CDR1 is LNHDA and CDR2 is SQIVND in the germline V gene (reference sequence). Trimming removed 5 bases from V and 5 bases from J; junction bases left unmatched: 9. CDR3 nucleotide sequence: TGTGCCAGTAGTGTCCCGGAGGGGGCGCGAAACACCATATATTTT. Translating gives CASSVPEGARNTIYF.

A single count supports this clone. The chain employs TRBV5-5 and TRBJ1-4, with D perhaps TRBD1 (5 bases). The germline gives CDR1 SGHKS, CDR2 YYEKEE (reference sequence). V was cut by 0 bases and J by 8 bases, with 14 bases left in between. The CDR3 covers 15 residues. CDR3 protein: CASSLEQGGGEKLFF. In nucleotides, the CDR3 is TGTGCCAGCAGCTTGGAGCAGGGAGGAGGAGAAAAACTGTTTTTT.

The chain joins TRBV12-5 to TRBJ1-1; D is unclear. Germline CDR1 reads LGHNT; CDR2 reads FRNRAP. The CDR3 sequence is 14 residues long. The V end lost 5 bases, the J end lost 0 bases, and 10 bases lay between the germline ends. CDR3 nucleotides: TGTGCTAGTGGTCCTGACGGGTTGAACACTGAAGCTTTCTTT. Its protein product is CASGPDGLNTEAFF. Filled out from reference TRBV12-5 and TRBJ1-1, the complete variable domain reads DARVTQTPRHKVTEMGQEVTMRCQPILGHNTVFWYRQTMMQGLELLAYFRNRAPLDDSGMPKDRFSAEMPDATLATLKIQPSEPRDSAVYFCASGPDGLNTEAFFGQGTRLTVV.

V usage is TRBV7-9 and J usage is TRBJ2-7; TRBD2 matches 8 bases. The CDR3 extends over 16 amino acids. Germline assignment: CDR1 SEHNR and CDR2 FQNEAQ (reference sequence). The junction had 13 bases not matched to a gene; V was cut back by 5 bases and J by 4 bases. The CDR3 nucleotides are TGTGCCAGCAGCCGGGGGCGGGGGGCAAGGTCTTACGAGCAGTACTTC. Protein: CASSRGRGARSYEQYF. Complete variable domain (other parts from reference TRBV7-9 and TRBJ2-7): DTGVSQNPRHKITKRGQNVTFRCDPISEHNRLYWYRQTLGQGPEFLTYFQNEAQLEKSRLLSDRFSAERPKGSFSTLEIQRTEQGDSAMYLCASSRGRGARSYEQYFGPGTRLTVT.

This clone has a handful of counts. The chain recombines TRBV11-2 with TRBJ2-1, with a possible D match to TRBD2 (6 bases). The germline V and J ends were trimmed by 2 bases and 0 bases, with 11 bases remaining between them. The length of the CDR3 is 16 residues. The germline gives CDR1 SGHAT, CDR2 FQNNGV. CDR3: CASSLSGGSSYNEQFF. The CDR3 DNA follows: TGTGCCAGCAGCTTATCCGGGGGAAGCTCCTACAATGAGCAGTTCTTC.

This sequence joins TRBV10-3 and TRBJ2-7, with 7 bases matching TRBD1. Germline loops: CDR1 ENHRY, CDR2 SYGVKD. This CDR3 has 14 amino acids. Trimming cost V 6 bases and J 6 bases; bases outside gene matches: 11. CDR3 bases: TGTGCCATCAGCCCAACCGGGACAGACGGCGAGCAGTACTTC. Amino acids: CAISPTGTDGEQYF.

This clone occurred once. The rearrangement links TRBV7-9 to TRBJ2-7; 11 nucleotides line up with TRBD2. The CDR3 covers 16 residues. The germline gives CDR1 SEHNR, CDR2 FQNEAQ (reference sequence). The J segment lost 2 bases and the V segment lost 3 bases, leaving 6 bases of the junction unmatched. In nucleotides, the CDR3 is TGTGCCAGCAGCTTTGGGATTAGCGGGGGGGCCTACGAGCAGTACTTC. Amino acids: CASSFGISGGAYEQYF.

The gene calls are TRBV5-4 and TRBJ1-6; tentative D call: TRBD1 (6 bases). Trimming left V 2 bases short and J 7 bases short, with 19 bases between. CDR1 and CDR2 from the germline V gene are SGHNT and YYREEE (reference sequence). This CDR3 is built from 17 residues. This chain's CDR3 is CASSFGYYGTSNSPLHF. Written as DNA, the CDR3 is TGTGCCAGCAGCTTTGGGTACTACGGGACATCCAATTCACCCCTCCACTTT.

The chain links TRBV7-2 to TRBJ1-1; 8 nucleotides match TRBD1. The CDR3 runs 16 residues. The V segment lost 0 bases and the J segment 4 bases; nucleotides outside the gene matches: 7. CDR1 is SGHTA and CDR2 is FQGNSA in the germline V gene. DNA for the CDR3: TGTGCCAGCAGCTTAGCCCCTCAGGGGGCTAGCACTGAAGCTTTCTTT. It encodes CASSLAPQGASTEAFF. Looking up the rest from reference TRBV7-2 and TRBJ1-1 gives the full variable domain: GAGVSQSPSNKVTEKGKDVELRCDPISGHTALYWYRQSLGQGLEFLIYFQGNSAPDKSGLPSDRFSAERTGGSVSTLTIQRTQQEDSAVYLCASSLAPQGASTEAFFGQGTRLTVV.

For the CDR3, the DNA is TGTGCGGGCGGAAGGGAAGGGGGCAATTCACCCCTCCACTTT. Amino acid sequence: CAGGREGGNSPLHF. V gene TRBV2 combines with J gene TRBJ1-6; TRBD1 matches at 7 bases. The germline CDR1 and CDR2 sequences are SNHLY and FYNNEI. The CDR3 has 14 amino acids.

Regarding this clone: The sample holds other DNA sequences that translate to the same CDR3. This chain connects TRBV5-1 to TRBJ2-3; D ambiguous. Germline CDR1 SGHRS, CDR2 YFSETQ. Trimming removed 0 bases from V and 4 bases from J, with 6 bases in between. This CDR3 is 13 amino acids long. This CDR3 is CASSLALADTQYF. Here the CDR3 DNA reads TGCGCCAGCAGCTTGGCATTAGCAGATACGCAGTATTTT. Variable domain in full (rest from reference TRBV5-1 and TRBJ2-3): KAGVTQTPRYLIKTRGQQVTLSCSPISGHRSVSWYQQTPGQGLQFLFEYFSETQRNKGNFPGRFSGRQFSNSRSEMNVSTLELGDSALYLCASSLALADTQYFGPGTRLTVL.

The chain carries TRBV5-1 and TRBJ2-1; D is possibly TRBD1 (5 bases). From germline, CDR1 is SGHRS and CDR2 YFSETQ. Deletions cut 0 bases from V and 3 bases from J, with 13 bases between. There are 16 residues in the CDR3. CDR3 region: CASSLGYQGGYNEQFF. The CDR3 DNA sequence: TGCGCCAGCAGCTTGGGGTACCAGGGTGGCTACAATGAGCAGTTCTTC.

The sample holds a few counts of this clone. The chain employs TRBV29-1 and TRBJ2-1, with 13 bases lining up with TRBD2. Looked up from germline, CDR1 is SQVTM and CDR2 is ANQGSEA. CDR3 length: 16 amino acids. J lost 6 bases, V lost 5 bases, and 10 bases had no gene match. The CDR3 nucleotides read TGCAGCGTTCTAGACACTAGCGGGGGGGCCTTCAATGAGCAGTTCTTC. Its protein is CSVLDTSGGAFNEQFF.

The chain couples TRBV7-8 to TRBJ2-5, with 10 bases that match TRBD1. The J call is doubtful: the DNA matches TRBJ2-7 better. Germline lookup yields CDR1 SGHVS and CDR2 FQNEAQ. The CDR3 is made up of 17 amino acids. CDR3 DNA: TGTGCCAGCAGCCACGAGCCTTTGACAGGGGGCGACCACGAGCAGTACTTC. Its protein product is CASSHEPLTGGDHEQYF.